This TCR beta chain was sequenced during a study of OX40 agonist ivuxolimab in advanced cancers. In terms of the full investigation: The costimulatory receptor OX40 (CD134) was targeted by ivuxolimab, a fully human IgG2 agonistic monoclonal antibody. The dose-escalation cohort was over 70% male with a mean age of approximately 60 years, ranging from roughly 23 to 80. Of the approximately 53 patients in dose escalation, about 19 had hepatocellular carcinoma, about 15 had melanoma, 9 had renal cell carcinoma and 9 had head and neck cancer. Prior anti-PD-1, anti-PD-L1 or anti-CTLA-4 therapy was permitted, and less than 45% of dose-escalation patients had received checkpoint inhibitors. Intravenous ivuxolimab was administered to patients every 2 weeks at six dose levels: 0.01, 0.1, 0.3, 1.5, 3 and 10 mg/kg. Partial responses occurred in three dose-escalation patients, of whom one had hepatocellular carcinoma and two had cutaneous melanoma. The monotherapy dose-escalation portion (N of about 50 patients) of the phase I ivuxolimab trial is reported in the paper. The purpose of peripheral TCRbeta sequencing was to test whether ivuxolimab changed TCR sequence diversity and led to clonal T-cell expansion.

For sequencing of the TCRbeta CDR3 region, genomic DNA was extracted from the sorted cells. The immunoSEQ Assay was used for sequencing of TCRbeta CDR3 regions. What TCRdb holds here is the immuneACCESS table cut down to in-frame rearrangements. Part of the clones is not present; checked against another copy, under half of the missing clones reflect an unresolved V gene, and the others are unexplained. This sample lists 55,000 to 70,000 clones; around four fifths were detected once. Together, the top ten hold 3.7% of the sample. What the work shows at the level of the full study, not this receptor alone: On average, CD8+ T cells showed more expanded clones than CD4+ T cells after ivuxolimab. Clonal expansion of both CD4+ and CD8+ blood T cells was observed from baseline to week 6 at doses 0.1 to 3.0 mg/kg. Which antigens the clonally expanded peripheral T cells were specific for was not determined. In partial responders in the 0.1-3.0 mg/kg groups, normalized peripheral clonal expansion was found to be among the lowest, especially among CD8+ T cells. Low levels of normalized T-cell clonal expansion were also shown by some nonresponding patients.

Patients with a history of autoimmune disease or receiving systemic immunosuppression were excluded from the trial. In every dose cohort, peripheral blood was drawn for TCR sequencing at baseline, cycle 4 day 1, and cycle 7 day 1. The samples were taken from a phase I, first-in-human, multicenter, open-label dose-escalation trial of ivuxolimab. Adults with locally advanced or metastatic melanoma, renal cell, hepatocellular, or head and neck squamous cell carcinoma were enrolled in the trial. CD4+ and CD8+ T cells were sorted separately from peripheral blood before TCR sequencing. From its cysteine to its phenylalanine, the CDR3 spans 13 amino acids. Just CDR3 DNA is preserved here, 39 bases in frame from base 1. CDR1 and CDR2, per the germline V gene (reference sequence), are SSHAT and FNYEAQ. On this clone: No cognate antigen has been identified for it. One end of the junction fails to match germline, which may point to a read error.

Specimen: CD4+ or CD8+ T cells sorted from blood, collected in a trial of the OX40 agonist ivuxolimab. Recombination linked TRBV7-7 to TRBJ2-7; the D gene identity is not certain. The receptor was isolated from an adult with an advanced solid tumor such as melanoma, head and neck, liver or kidney cancer. In nucleotide form, the sequence is TGTGCTAGCAGCTTACACGAGGCCTACGAGCAGTACTTC. Its translation reads: CASSLHEAYEQYF.